Following are 2 T cell receptor beta chains from one sample sequenced in a study of blood T cell repertoires in COVID-19. Measured with immunoSEQ multiplex PCR; TCRdb has only the in-frame clones, and not every one. The sample lists some 53,000 clones, about 90% occurring once. Sequenced material: peripheral blood. These receptors originate from a human donor in a cohort sampled during active COVID-19.

The chain is built from TRBV7-9 and TRBJ1-1; TRBD1 agrees at 8 bases. The V gene end was trimmed by 3 bases and the J gene end by 5 bases; junction bases not matched to a gene: 11. The germline CDR1 and CDR2 sequences are SEHNR and FQNEAQ (reference sequence). The CDR3 totals 16 residues. The CDR3 here is CASSLDREFQTTEAFF. DNA for the CDR3: TGTGCCAGCAGCTTGGACAGGGAATTTCAAACTACTGAAGCTTTCTTT. Full variable domain (remainder filled in from reference TRBV7-9 and TRBJ1-1): DTGVSQNPRHKITKRGQNVTFRCDPISEHNRLYWYRQTLGQGPEFLTYFQNEAQLEKSRLLSDRFSAERPKGSFSTLEIQRTEQGDSAMYLCASSLDREFQTTEAFFGQGTRLTVV.

The V call is TRBV19, the J call TRBJ2-2; D is unresolved. The CDR3 is made up of 13 amino acids. Germline lookup yields CDR1 LNHDA and CDR2 SQIVND (reference sequence). With 4 bases removed from V and 1 base from J, the gap between germline ends came to 4 bases. The CDR3 DNA reads as TGTGCCAGTAGTAACGGGAACACCGGGGAGCTGTTTTTT. Protein: CASSNGNTGELFF.